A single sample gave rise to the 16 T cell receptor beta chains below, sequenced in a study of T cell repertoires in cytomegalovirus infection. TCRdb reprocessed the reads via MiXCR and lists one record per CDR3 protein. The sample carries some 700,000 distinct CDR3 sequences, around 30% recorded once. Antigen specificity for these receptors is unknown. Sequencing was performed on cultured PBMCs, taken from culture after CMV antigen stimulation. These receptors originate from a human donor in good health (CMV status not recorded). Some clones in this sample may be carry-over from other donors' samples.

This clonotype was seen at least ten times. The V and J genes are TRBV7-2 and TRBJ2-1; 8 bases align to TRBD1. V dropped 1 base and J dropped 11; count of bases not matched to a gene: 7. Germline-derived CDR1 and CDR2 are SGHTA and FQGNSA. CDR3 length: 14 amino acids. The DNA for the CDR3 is TGTGCCAGCAGCTTAGGATGGCAGGGGGCAAAGCAGTTCTTC. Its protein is CASSLGWQGAKQFF.

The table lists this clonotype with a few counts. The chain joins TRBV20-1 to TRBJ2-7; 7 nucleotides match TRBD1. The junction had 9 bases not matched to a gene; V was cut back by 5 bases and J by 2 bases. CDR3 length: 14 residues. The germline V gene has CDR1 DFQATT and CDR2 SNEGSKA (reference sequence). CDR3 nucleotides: TGCAGTGCTTCCGACAGGGCGAGAACCTACGAGCAGTACTTC. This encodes CSASDRARTYEQYF.

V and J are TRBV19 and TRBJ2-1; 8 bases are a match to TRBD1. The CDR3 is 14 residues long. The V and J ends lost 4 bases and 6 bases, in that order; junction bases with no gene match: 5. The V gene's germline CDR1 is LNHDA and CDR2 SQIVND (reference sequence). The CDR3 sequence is CASSRTGSGNEQFF. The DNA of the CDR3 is TGTGCCAGTAGTAGGACAGGGAGCGGCAATGAGCAGTTCTTC.

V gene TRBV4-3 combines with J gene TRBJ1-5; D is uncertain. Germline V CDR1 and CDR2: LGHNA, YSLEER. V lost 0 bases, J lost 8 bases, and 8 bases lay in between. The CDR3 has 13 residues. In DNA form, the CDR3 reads TGCGCCAGCAGCCAAGATTTCGGGGAGCCCCAGCATTTT. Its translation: CASSQDFGEPQHF.

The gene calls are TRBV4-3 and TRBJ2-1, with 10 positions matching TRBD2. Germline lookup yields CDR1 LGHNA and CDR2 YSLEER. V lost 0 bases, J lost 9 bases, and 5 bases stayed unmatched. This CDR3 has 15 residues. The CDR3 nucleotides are TGCGCCAGCAGCCAAGAGCTAGCGGGAGCGGGTGAGCAGTTCTTC. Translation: CASSQELAGAGEQFF.

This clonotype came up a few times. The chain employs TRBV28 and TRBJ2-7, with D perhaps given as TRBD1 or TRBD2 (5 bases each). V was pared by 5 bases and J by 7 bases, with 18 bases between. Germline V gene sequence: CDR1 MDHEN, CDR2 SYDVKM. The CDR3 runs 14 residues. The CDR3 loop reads CASSGDGWRDEQYF. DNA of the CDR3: TGTGCCAGCAGTGGGGACGGGTGGCGCGATGAGCAGTACTTC.

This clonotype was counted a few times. Written as DNA, the CDR3 is TGTGCCAGCAGCTTACCCCAAGGGTCGGGAAGTAGGAACTATGGCTACACCTTC. This encodes CASSLPQGSGSRNYGYTF. The V and J genes are TRBV11-2 and TRBJ1-2; D ambiguous. Trimming took 2 bases from V and 2 from J, leaving 21 bases between them. CDR1 and CDR2 (germline): SGHAT, FQNNGV. CDR3 length equals 18 residues.

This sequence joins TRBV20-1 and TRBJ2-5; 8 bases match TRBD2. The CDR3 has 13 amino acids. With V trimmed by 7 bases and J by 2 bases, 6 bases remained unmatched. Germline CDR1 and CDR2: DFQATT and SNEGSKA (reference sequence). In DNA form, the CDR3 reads TGCAGTGGTACCCGGGGGGGGCAAGAGACCCAGTACTTC. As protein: CSGTRGGQETQYF.

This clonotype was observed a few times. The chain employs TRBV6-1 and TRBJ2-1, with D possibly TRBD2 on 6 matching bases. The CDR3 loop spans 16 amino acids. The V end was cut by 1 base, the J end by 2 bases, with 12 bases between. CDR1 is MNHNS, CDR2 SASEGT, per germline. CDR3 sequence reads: CASSEVGGVTYNEQFF. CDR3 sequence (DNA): TGTGCCAGCAGTGAAGTGGGCGGGGTGACCTACAATGAGCAGTTCTTC.

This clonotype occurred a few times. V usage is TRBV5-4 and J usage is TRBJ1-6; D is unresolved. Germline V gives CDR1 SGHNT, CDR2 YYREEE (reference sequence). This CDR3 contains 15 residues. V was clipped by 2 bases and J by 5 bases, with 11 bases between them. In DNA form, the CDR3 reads TGTGCCAGCAGCTTTGACGGAACGAATAATTCACCCCTCCACTTT. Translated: CASSFDGTNNSPLHF. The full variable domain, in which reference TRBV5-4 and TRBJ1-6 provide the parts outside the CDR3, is ETGVTQSPTHLIKTRGQQVTLRCSSQSGHNTVSWYQQALGQGPQFIFQYYREEENGRGNFPPRFSGLQFPNYSSELNVNALELDDSALYLCASSFDGTNNSPLHFGNGTRLTVT.

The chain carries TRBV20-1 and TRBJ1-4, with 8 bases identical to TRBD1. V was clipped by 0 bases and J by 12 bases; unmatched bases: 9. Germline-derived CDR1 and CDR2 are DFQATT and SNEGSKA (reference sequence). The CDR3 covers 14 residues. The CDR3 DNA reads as TGCAGTGCTAGAGATATACCGGACAGGGAGGAACTGTTTTTT. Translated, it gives CSARDIPDREELFF.

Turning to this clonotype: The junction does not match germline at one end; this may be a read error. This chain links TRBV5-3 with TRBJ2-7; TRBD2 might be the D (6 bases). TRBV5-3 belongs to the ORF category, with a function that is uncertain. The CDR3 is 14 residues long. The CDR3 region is CASSFQGLSGEQYF. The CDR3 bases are TGTGCCAGCAGCTTTCAGGGACTCTCCGGCGAGCAGTACTTC.

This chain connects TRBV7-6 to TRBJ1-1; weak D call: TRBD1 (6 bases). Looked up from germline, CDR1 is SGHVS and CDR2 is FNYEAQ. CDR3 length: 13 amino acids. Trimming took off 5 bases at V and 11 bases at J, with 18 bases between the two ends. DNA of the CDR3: TGTGCCAGCAGCCTAAACTGGGAGGGGGGCGCTTTCTTT. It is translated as CASSLNWEGGAFF.

CDR3 residues: CASRRDLPTDTQYF. The CDR3 region has the DNA TGTGCCAGCAGAAGGGACTTACCCACAGATACGCAGTATTTT. V and J are TRBV6-2 or TRBV6-3 and TRBJ2-3; a weak D match, TRBD2 (6 bases). The CDR3 spans 14 residues. V gave up 6 bases and J gave up 2 bases, with 12 bases separating them. Germline V gene lookup returns CDR1 MNHEY and CDR2 SVGEGT.

CDR3 region: CASSWGGEWDTQYF. In DNA, the CDR3 is TGTGCCAGCAGCTGGGGCGGAGAGTGGGATACGCAGTATTTT. The chain has TRBV5-8 and TRBJ2-3; a weak D match, TRBD1 (5 bases). Germline CDR1 reads SGHTS; CDR2 reads YDEGEE. V lost 3 bases to trimming and J lost 6 bases, with 14 bases between them. The CDR3 consists of 14 residues.

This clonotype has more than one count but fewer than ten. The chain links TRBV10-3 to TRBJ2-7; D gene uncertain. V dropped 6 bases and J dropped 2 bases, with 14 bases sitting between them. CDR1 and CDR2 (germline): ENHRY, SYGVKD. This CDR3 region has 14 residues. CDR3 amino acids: CAISSGPSPYEQYF. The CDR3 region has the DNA TGTGCCATCAGCTCCGGGCCATCGCCCTACGAGCAGTACTTC.